This record concerns one T cell receptor beta chain sequence. Its matching antigen is unknown. This sample is part of a study of cytomegalovirus exposure and HLA in healthy donors. Broader study findings: HLA restriction was apparent for most CMV-associated TCR beta chains in a later analysis. Available immune exposure information covered CMV serostatus only. Clonal expansion, a later analysis showed, was greater in HLA-associated TCR beta chains than in equally common others. Another analysis was done later, and it associated fewer than 20,000 TCR beta sequences with HLA alleles at 0.05 false discovery rate.

The V end was cut by 4 bases, the J end by 0 bases, with 13 bases between. CDR3 length equals 15 residues. CDR1 is SGHNT and CDR2 is YYREEE in the germline V gene (reference sequence). The PCR ran on 60 Vbeta and 13 Jbeta primers. TCRdb's table, derived via immunoSEQ multiplex PCR, lists solely in-frame clones and lacks some. Among 160,000 or so clones listed, about 72% were seen once. The genes are TRBV5-4 and TRBJ1-1, with D maybe TRBD1 (6 bases). The origin of this receptor is a human donor in good health. The sample was PBMCs. DNA of the CDR3: TGTGCCAGCAGCCTGGGTGGACAGTTGAACACTGAAGCTTTCTTT. It codes for CASSLGGQLNTEAFF.